This T cell receptor (beta chain) was observed in a study of blood T cell repertoires in COVID-19. On the study more broadly: Donors in the United States, Italy and Spain gave samples during acute or convalescent COVID-19. In each case, the material was cDNA or gDNA derived from T cells, B-cell-depleted T cells, or PBMCs.

V was shortened by 6 bases and J by 0 bases, with 11 bases between the two germline ends. In germline, CDR1 is LGHDT, CDR2 YNNKEL (reference sequence). CDR3 length equals 15 residues. Assay: immunoSEQ multiplex PCR; the TCRdb copy retains only in-frame clones and omits some. The data hold approximately 330,000 clones, with 87% observed a single time. Seattle patient enrollment occurred during active infection, with longitudinal follow-up thereafter. The receptor's source is a young man with COVID-19, enrolled during active disease. Sequencing was done on a sample of peripheral blood. The V and J genes are TRBV3-1 (or the pseudogene TRBV3-2) and TRBJ1-4; D not certain. The CDR3 DNA sequence: TGTGCCAGCAGGCCAGGATCCTCAACTAATGAAAAACTGTTTTTT. Translated: CASRPGSSTNEKLFF.